This T cell receptor beta chain is from a study of cytomegalovirus exposure and HLA in healthy donors. At the level of the study: Earlier findings included 117 million unique TCR beta sequences obtained from 150 million to 200 million T cells.

The V gene lost 3 bases and the J gene lost 1 base, with 14 bases spanning the gap. CDR1 and CDR2 from the germline V gene are SGDLS and YYNGEE. The CDR3 is 16 amino acids. Study-level points and caveats: For TCR beta chains, V- and J-gene trimming was later linked to a missense DCLRE1C variant. Being indistinguishable, some V segments were excluded, TRBV6-2 and TRBV6-3 among them.

Primers for the PCR totalled 60 Vbeta and 13 Jbeta. The table came from immunoSEQ multiplex PCR; TCRdb's copy has only in-frame clones and leaves some out. This table holds some 140,000 clones, 75% to 80% found once. Concerning this clone: The antigen remains undetermined.

The source of this sequence is a man younger than 40 in good health and CMV-seronegative. The chain has TRBV9 and TRBJ2-1, with D tentatively TRBD2 (6 bases). Sequenced material: PBMCs. CDR3 residues: CASSEGLEISYNEQFF. The DNA of the CDR3 is TGTGCCAGCAGCGAGGGACTCGAAATATCCTACAATGAGCAGTTCTTC.